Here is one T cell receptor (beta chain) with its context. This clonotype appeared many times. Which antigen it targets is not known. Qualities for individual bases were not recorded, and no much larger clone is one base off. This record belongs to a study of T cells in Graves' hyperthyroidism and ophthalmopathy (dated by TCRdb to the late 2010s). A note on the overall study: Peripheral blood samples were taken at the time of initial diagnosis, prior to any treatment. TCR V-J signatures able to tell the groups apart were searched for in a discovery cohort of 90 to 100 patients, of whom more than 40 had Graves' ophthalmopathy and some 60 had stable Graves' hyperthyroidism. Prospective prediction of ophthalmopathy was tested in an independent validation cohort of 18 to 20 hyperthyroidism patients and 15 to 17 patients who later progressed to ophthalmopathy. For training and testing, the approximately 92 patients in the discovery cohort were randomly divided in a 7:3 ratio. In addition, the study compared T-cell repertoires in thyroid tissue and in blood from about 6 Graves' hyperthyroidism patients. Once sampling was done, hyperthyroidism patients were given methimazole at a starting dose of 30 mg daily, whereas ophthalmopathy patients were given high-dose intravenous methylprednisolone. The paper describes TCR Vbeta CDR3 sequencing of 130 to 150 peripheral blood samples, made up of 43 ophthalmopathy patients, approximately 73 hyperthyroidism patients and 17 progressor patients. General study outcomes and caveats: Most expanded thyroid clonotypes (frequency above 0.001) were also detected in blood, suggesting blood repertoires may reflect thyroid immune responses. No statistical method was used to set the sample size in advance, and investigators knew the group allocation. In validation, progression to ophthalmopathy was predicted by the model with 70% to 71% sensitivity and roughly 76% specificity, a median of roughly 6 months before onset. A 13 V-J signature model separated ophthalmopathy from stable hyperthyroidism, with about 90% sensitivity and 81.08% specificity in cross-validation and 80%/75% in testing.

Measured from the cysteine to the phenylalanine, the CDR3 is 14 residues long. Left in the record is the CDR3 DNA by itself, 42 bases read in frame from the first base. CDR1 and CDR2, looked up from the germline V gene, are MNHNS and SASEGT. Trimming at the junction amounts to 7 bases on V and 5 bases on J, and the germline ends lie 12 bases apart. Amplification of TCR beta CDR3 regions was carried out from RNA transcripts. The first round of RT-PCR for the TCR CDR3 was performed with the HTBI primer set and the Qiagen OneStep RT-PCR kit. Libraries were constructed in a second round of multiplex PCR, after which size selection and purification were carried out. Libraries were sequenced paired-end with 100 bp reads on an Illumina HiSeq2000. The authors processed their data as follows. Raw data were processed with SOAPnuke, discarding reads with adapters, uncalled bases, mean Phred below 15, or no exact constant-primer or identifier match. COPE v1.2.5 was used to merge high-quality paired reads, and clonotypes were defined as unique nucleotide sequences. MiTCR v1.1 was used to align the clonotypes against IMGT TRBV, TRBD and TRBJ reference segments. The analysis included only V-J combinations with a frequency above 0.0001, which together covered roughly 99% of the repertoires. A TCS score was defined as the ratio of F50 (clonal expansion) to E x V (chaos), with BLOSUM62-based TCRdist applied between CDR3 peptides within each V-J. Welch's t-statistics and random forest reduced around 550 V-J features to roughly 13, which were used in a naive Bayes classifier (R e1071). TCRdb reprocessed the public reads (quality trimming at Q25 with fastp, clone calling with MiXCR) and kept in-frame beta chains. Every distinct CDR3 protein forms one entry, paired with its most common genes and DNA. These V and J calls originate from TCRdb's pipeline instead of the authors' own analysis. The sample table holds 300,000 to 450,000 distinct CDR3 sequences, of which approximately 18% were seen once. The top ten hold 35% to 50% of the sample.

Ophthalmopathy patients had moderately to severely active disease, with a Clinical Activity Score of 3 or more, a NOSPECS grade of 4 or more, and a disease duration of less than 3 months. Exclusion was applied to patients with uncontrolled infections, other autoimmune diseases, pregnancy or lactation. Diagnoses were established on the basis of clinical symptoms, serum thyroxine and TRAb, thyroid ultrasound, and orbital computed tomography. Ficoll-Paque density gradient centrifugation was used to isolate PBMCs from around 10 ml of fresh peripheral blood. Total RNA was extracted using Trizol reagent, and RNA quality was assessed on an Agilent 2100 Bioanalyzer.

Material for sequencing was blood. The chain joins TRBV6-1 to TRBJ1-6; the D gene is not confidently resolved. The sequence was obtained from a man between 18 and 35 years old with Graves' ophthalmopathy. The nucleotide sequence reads TGTGCCAGCACGTACAGCCATGATAATTCACCCCTCCACTTT. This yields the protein CASTYSHDNSPLHF.